This T cell receptor beta chain was recovered during a study of T cell responses to AZD1222 COVID-19 vaccine. Study results and caveats: The repertoires were collected only after the peak T cell response.

Method: immunoSEQ multiplex PCR; TCRdb's copy keeps in-frame clones and lacks some. The sample carries about 160,000 clones, around 89% recorded once. Second-dose timings of about 4 or about 12 weeks were pooled. Points on this clone: Its antigen is unidentified.

V gave up 4 bases and J gave up 4 bases, with 8 bases separating them. The CDR3 totals 12 residues. CDR1 SGDLS and CDR2 YYNGEE come from the germline V gene. The TCR originated in an adult who received the AZD1222 COVID-19 vaccine. The V and J genes are TRBV9 and TRBJ1-2, with D uncertain. The sequencing used peripheral blood, collected 28 days after the second AZD1222 dose. The CDR3 loop is CASSPNPYGYTF. As DNA, the CDR3 is TGTGCCAGCAGCCCTAACCCCTATGGCTACACCTTC.